This T cell receptor beta chain was documented in a study of blood T cell repertoires in COVID-19. Authors' processing steps: Estimation of nucleated cell counts was performed using reference gene primer amplification. Method: immunoSEQ multiplex PCR; TCRdb's copy keeps in-frame clones and lacks some. That table gives V, J and clone size, and the DNA gave D and trimming. In the table there are tens of thousands of clones, approximately 88% of which are singletons. Trimming at V came to 3 bases and at J to 7 bases, leaving 3 bases not matched to a gene. Germline-derived CDR1 and CDR2 are KGHSH and LQKENI. CDR3 length equals 14 residues.

V and J are TRBV18 and TRBJ1-2, with 12 nucleotides matching TRBD1. The sample consisted of peripheral blood. The source of this sequence is a middle-aged man with acute or convalescent COVID-19. The CDR3 region has the DNA TGTGCCAGCTCACCGGGACAGGGGGCTCTTGGCTACACCTTC. Translation: CASSPGQGALGYTF.